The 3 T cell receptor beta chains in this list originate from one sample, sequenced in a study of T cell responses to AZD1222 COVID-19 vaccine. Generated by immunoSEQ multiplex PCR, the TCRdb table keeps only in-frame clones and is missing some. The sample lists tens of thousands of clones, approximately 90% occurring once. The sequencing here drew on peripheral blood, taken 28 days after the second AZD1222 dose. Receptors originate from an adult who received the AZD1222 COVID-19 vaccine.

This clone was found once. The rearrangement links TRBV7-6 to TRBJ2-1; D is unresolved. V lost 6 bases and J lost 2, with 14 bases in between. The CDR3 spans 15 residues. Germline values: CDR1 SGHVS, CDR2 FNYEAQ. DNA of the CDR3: TGTGCCAGCAGACGTATGGGCGGAGCCTACAATGAGCAGTTCTTC. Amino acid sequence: CASRRMGGAYNEQFF.

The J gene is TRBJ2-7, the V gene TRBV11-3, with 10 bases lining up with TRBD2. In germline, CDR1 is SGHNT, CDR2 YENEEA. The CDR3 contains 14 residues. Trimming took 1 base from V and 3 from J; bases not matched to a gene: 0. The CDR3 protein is CASSLGTSGYEQYF. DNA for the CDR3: TGTGCCAGCAGCTTAGGGACTAGCGGCTACGAGCAGTACTTC.

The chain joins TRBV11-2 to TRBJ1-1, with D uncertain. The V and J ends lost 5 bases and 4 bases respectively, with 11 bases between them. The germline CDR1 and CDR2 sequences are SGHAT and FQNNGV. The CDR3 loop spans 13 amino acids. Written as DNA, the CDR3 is TGTGCCAGCAGCCACCCCTGGGGCACTGAAGCTTTCTTT. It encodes CASSHPWGTEAFF. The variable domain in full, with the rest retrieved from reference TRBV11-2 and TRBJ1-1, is EAGVAQSPRYKIIEKRQSVAFWCNPISGHATLYWYQQILGQGPKLLIQFQNNGVVDDSQLPKDRFSAERLKGVDSTLKIQPAKLEDSAVYLCASSHPWGTEAFFGQGTRLTVV.